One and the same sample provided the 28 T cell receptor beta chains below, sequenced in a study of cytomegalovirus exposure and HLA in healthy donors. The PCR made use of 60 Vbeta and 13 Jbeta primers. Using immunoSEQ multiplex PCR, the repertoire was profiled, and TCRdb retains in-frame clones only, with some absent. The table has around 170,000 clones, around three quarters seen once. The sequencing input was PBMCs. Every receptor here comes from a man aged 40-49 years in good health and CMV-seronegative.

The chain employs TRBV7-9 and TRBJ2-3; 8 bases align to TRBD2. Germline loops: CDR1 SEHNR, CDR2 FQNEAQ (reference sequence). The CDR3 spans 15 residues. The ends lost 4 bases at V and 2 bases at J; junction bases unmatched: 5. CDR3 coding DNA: TGTGCCAGCAGCTCAACTAGCGGTAACACAGATACGCAGTATTTT. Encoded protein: CASSSTSGNTDTQYF.

This chain's CDR3 is CSVEARQEPRNTIYF. CDR3 in DNA: TGCAGCGTTGAAGCCCGACAGGAACCGAGAAACACCATATATTTT. The chain carries TRBV29-1 and TRBJ1-3, with D perhaps matching TRBD1 (6 bases). This CDR3 contains 15 residues. Germline CDR1 and CDR2: SQVTM and ANQGSEA. V gave up 1 base and J gave up 5 bases, with 15 bases separating them.

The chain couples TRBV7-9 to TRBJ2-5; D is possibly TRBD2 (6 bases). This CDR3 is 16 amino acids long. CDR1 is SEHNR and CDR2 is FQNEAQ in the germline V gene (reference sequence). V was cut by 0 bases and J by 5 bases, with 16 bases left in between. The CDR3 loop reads CASSLAPTPGGETQYF. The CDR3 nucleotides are TGTGCCAGCAGCTTAGCGCCGACCCCTGGAGGGGAGACCCAGTACTTC.

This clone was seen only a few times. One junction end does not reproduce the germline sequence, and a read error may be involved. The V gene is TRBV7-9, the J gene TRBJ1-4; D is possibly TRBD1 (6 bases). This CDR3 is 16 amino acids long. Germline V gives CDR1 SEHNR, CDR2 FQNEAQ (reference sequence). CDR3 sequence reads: CSSSPGRGGTNEKLFF. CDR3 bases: TGTTCCAGCAGCCCTGGGAGGGGGGGAACTAATGAAAAACTGTTTTTT. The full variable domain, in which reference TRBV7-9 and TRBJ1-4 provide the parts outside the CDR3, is DTGVSQNPRHKITKRGQNVTFRCDPISEHNRLYWYRQTLGQGPEFLTYFQNEAQLEKSRLLSDRFSAERPKGSFSTLEIQRTEQGDSAMYLCSSSPGRGGTNEKLFFGSGTQLSVL.

This CDR3 is CASSIIGTGVSEAFF. The CDR3 region has the DNA TGTGCCAGTAGTATTATCGGGACAGGGGTGTCTGAAGCTTTCTTT. This rearrangement joins TRBV19 to TRBJ1-1; 10 positions match TRBD1. V gave up 3 bases and J gave up 6 bases; unmatched junction bases: 7. The CDR3 is 15 residues long. Germline CDR1 reads LNHDA; CDR2 reads SQIVND (reference sequence).

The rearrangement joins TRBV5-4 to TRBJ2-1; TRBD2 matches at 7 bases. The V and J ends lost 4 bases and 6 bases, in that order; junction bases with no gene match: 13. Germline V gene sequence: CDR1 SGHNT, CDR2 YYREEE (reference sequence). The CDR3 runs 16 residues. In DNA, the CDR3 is TGTGCCAGCAGCCCACCTGGGGGAGGGCCGCTCAATGAGCAGTTCTTC. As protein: CASSPPGGGPLNEQFF.

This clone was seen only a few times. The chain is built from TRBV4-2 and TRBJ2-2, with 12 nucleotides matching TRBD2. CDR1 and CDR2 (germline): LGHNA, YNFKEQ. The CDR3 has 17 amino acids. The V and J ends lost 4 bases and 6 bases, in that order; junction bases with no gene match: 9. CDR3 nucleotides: TGTGCCAGCAGCCGCCATCCTAGCGGGAGGGCCGCCGGGGAGCTGTTTTTT. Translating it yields CASSRHPSGRAAGELFF.

The CDR3 here is CASSPDSSNTGELFF. CDR3 DNA: TGTGCCAGCTCACCGGACAGCTCCAACACCGGGGAGCTGTTTTTT. The chain recombines TRBV18 with TRBJ2-2, with TRBD1 as a possible D gene (6 bases). Trimming removed 3 bases at V and 2 bases at J, with 10 bases between. The germline gives CDR1 KGHSH, CDR2 LQKENI. The CDR3 is 15 residues long.

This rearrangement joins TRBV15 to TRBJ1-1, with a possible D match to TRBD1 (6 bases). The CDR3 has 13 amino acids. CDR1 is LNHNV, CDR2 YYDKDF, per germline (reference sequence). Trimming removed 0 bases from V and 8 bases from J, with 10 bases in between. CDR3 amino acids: CATSRDYRAEAFF. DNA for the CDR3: TGTGCCACCAGCAGAGATTACAGGGCCGAAGCTTTCTTT.

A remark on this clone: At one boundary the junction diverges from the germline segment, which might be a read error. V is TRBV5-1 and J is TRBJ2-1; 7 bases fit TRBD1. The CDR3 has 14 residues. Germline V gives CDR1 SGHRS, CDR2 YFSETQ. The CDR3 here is CASSLRQGNNGQFF. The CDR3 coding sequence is TGCGCCAGCAGCCTCAGACAGGGTAACAATGGGCAGTTCTTC.

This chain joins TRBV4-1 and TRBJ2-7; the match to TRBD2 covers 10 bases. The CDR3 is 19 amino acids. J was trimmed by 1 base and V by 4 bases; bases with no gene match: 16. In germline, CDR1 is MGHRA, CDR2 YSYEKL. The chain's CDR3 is CASSPPGLAFGWGSYEQYF. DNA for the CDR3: TGCGCCAGCAGCCCACCGGGACTAGCGTTCGGTTGGGGGTCCTACGAGCAGTACTTC.

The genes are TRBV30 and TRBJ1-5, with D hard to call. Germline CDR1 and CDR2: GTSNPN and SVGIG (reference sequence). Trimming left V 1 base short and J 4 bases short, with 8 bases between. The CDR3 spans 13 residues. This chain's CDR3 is CAWSGPANQPQHF. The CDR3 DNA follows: TGTGCCTGGAGTGGCCCCGCGAATCAGCCCCAGCATTTT.

In nucleotides, the CDR3 is TGCGCCAGCAGTATAGCGGGGATGAATGAGCAGTTCTTC. Protein: CASSIAGMNEQFF. This rearrangement joins TRBV5-1 to TRBJ2-1; TRBD2 agrees at 8 bases. The CDR3 consists of 13 residues. J gave up 7 bases and V 5 bases, and 5 bases lay outside the gene matches. Germline V gives CDR1 SGHRS, CDR2 YFSETQ.

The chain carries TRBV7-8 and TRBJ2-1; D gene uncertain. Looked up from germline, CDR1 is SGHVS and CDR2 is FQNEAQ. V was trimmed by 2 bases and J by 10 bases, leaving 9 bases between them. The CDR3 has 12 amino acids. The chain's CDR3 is CASSLSRFEQFF. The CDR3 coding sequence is TGTGCCAGCAGCTTATCGCGCTTCGAGCAGTTCTTC.

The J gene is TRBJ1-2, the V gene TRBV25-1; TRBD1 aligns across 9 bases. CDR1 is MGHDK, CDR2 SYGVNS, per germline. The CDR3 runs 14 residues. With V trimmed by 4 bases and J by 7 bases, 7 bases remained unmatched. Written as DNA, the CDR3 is TGTGCCAGCAGTGCCCTAGGGGACAGGGCTGGCTACACCTTC. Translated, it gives CASSALGDRAGYTF.

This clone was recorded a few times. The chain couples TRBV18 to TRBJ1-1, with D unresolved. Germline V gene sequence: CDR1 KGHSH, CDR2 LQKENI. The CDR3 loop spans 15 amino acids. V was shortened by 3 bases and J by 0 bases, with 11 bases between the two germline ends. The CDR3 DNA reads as TGTGCCAGCTCACCGCCCAGAAGTTTGAACACTGAAGCTTTCTTT. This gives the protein CASSPPRSLNTEAFF.

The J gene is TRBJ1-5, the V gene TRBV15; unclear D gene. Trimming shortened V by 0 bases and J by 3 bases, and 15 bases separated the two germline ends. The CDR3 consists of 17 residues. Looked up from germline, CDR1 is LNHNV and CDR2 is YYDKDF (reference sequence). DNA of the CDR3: TGTGCCACCAGCAGAGATCATGCAGCGGGTTACAATCAGCCCCAGCATTTT. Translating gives CATSRDHAAGYNQPQHF.

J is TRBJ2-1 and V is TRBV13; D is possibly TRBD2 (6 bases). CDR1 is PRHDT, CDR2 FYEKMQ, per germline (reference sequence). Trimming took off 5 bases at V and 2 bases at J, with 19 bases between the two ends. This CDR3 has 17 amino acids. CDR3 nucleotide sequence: TGTGCCAGCAGCCCCTACGGCGGAGGGCCCACCTACAATGAGCAGTTCTTC. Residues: CASSPYGGGPTYNEQFF. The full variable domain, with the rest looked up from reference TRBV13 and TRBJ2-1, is AAGVIQSPRHLIKEKRETATLKCYPIPRHDTVYWYQQGPGQDPQFLISFYEKMQSDKGSIPDRFSAQQFSDYHSELNMSSLELGDSALYFCASSPYGGGPTYNEQFFGPGTRLTVL.

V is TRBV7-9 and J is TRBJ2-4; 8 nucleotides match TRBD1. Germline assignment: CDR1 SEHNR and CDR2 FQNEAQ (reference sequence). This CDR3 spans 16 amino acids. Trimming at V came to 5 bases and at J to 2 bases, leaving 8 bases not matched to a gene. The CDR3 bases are TGTGCCAGCAGCGAGGACAGGGCCTCGACCAAAAACATTCAGTACTTC. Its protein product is CASSEDRASTKNIQYF.

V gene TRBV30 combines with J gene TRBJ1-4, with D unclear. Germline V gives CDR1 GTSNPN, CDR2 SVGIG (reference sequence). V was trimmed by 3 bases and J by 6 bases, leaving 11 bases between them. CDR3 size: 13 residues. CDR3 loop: CAWRPLRHEKLFF. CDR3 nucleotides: TGTGCCTGGAGACCCCTCAGGCATGAAAAACTGTTTTTT. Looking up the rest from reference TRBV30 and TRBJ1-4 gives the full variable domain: SQTIHQWPATLVQPVGSPLSLECTVEGTSNPNLYWYRQAAGRGLQLLFYSVGIGQISSEVPQNLSASRPQDRQFILSSKKLLLSDSGFYLCAWRPLRHEKLFFGSGTQLSVL.

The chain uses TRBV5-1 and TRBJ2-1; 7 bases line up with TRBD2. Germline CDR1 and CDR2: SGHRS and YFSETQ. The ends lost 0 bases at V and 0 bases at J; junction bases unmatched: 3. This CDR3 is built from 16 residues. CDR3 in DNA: TGCGCCAGCAGCTTGGACGGGAGGAACTCCTACAATGAGCAGTTCTTC. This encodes CASSLDGRNSYNEQFF.

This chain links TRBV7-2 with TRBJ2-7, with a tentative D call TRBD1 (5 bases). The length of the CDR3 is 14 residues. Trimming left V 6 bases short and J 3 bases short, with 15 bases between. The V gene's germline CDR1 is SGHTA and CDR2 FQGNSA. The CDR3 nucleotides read TGTGCCAGCAGTAAAGGGGCAGGGAACTACGAGCAGTACTTC. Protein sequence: CASSKGAGNYEQYF.

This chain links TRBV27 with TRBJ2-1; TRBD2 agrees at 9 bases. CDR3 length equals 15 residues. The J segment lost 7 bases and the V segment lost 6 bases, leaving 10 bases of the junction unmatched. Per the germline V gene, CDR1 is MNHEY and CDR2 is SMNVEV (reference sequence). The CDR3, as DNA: TGTGCCAGCAGAGGGGGGATGACTAGCGGTAATGAGCAGTTCTTC. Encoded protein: CASRGGMTSGNEQFF.

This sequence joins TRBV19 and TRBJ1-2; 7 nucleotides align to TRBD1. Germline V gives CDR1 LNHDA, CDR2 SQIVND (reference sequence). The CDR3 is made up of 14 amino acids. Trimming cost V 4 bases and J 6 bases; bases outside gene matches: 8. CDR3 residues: CASSTNQGENGYTF. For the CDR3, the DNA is TGTGCCAGTAGTACCAATCAGGGGGAAAATGGCTACACCTTC.

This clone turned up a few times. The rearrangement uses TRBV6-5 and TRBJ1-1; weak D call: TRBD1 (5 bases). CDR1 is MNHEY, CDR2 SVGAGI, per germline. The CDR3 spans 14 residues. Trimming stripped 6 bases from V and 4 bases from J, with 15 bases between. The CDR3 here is CASRRLTGPTEAFF. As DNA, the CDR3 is TGTGCCAGCAGGCGCTTAACAGGTCCCACTGAAGCTTTCTTT.

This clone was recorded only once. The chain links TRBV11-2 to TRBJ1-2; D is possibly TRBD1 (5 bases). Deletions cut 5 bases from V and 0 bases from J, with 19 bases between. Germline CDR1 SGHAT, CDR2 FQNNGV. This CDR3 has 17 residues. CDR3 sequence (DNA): TGTGCCAGCAGCCTACAACAGGCGGGATTTCCTAACTATGGCTACACCTTC. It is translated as CASSLQQAGFPNYGYTF.

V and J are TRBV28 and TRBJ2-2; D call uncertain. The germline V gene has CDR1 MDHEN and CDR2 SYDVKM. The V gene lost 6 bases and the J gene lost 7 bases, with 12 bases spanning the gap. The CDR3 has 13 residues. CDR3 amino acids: CASSHPSGGELFF. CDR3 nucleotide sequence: TGTGCCAGCAGCCACCCTTCGGGCGGGGAGCTGTTTTTT.

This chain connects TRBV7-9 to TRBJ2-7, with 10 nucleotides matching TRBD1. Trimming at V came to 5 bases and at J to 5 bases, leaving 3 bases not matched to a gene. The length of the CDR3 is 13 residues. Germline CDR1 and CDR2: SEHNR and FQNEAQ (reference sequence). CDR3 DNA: TGTGCCAGCAGCATGGGACAGGGGAACGAGCAGTACGTC. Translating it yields CASSMGQGNEQYV.